This TCR beta chain stems from a study of CD8+CD57+ T cells in acquired aplastic anemia. This CDR3 is 17 amino acids long. Germline V gives CDR1 MGHDK, CDR2 SYGVNS. V was pared by 4 bases and J by 3 bases, with 11 bases of the junction left unmatched. CDR3 and TCR beta VDJ profiling relied on a genomic DNA template. MiXCR was run by TCRdb on the reads, yielding one entry per CDR3 protein. The table has more than 100,000 distinct CDR3 sequences, roughly 40% seen once. Sequencing used sorted CD4+, CD8+, or CD8+CD57+ T cells (not recorded which) from PBMCs. The sequence derives from a human donor in good health, serving as a control. The chain carries TRBV25-1 and TRBJ2-2, with 7 nucleotides matching TRBD2. CDR3 sequence reads: CASSATTSLGYTGELFF. DNA of the CDR3: TGTGCCAGCAGTGCAACGACTAGCTTGGGGTACACCGGGGAGCTGTTTTTT.